Reported below is one T cell receptor beta chain. The antigen remains unidentified. These data belong to a study of T cell responses to AZD1222 COVID-19 vaccine. Findings and limits, study-wide: Females made up more of the donors, who were largely white British, and clonal diversity may have come out too low.

CDR1 is SQVTM, CDR2 ANQGSEA, per germline. V shed 4 bases and J shed 9 bases, with 13 bases lying between them. The CDR3 is 13 residues long. TCRdb keeps only in-frame clones here, not all; method: immunoSEQ multiplex PCR. Among around 220,000 clones listed, about 94% were seen once. Specimen: peripheral blood, collected 28 days after the second dose of the MenACWY control vaccine. The V call is TRBV29-1, the J call TRBJ1-6; the D is unclear. The clonotype comes from an adult who received the MenACWY meningococcal vaccine as a control. The CDR3 is CSVGPTEGSPLHF. The CDR3, as DNA: TGCAGCGTTGGGCCCACGGAGGGTTCACCCCTCCACTTT.